One sample yielded the 25 T cell receptor beta chains listed below, sequenced in a study of CD8 T cells in Susac syndrome. Random hexamers primed reverse transcription of about 0.5 to 1 ug RNA. TCRdb reanalysed the immunoSEQ multiplex PCR reads using MiXCR and keeps one entry per CDR3 protein. The table shows 160,000 or so distinct CDR3 sequences, with approximately 95% occurring only once. Sequencing was done on a sample of CD4+ T cells from PBMCs. The receptors here all came from a human donor with Susac syndrome.

The rearrangement links TRBV20-1 to TRBJ2-5; a possible D gene is TRBD2 (7 bases). CDR1 and CDR2 (germline): DFQATT, SNEGSKA (reference sequence). There are 17 residues in the CDR3. V was pared by 3 bases and J by 0 bases, with 20 bases between. The CDR3 sequence: CSASWRGPSWYQETQYF. CDR3 nucleotides: TGCAGTGCTAGTTGGCGGGGGCCCTCCTGGTACCAAGAGACCCAGTACTTC.

This chain connects TRBV20-1 to TRBJ1-4; D gene unclear. This CDR3 comprises 14 residues. Germline V lookup: CDR1 DFQATT, CDR2 SNEGSKA (reference sequence). The V and J ends lost 3 bases and 0 bases respectively, with 8 bases between them. DNA of the CDR3: TGCAGTGCTAGTAACACAGCAACTAATGAAAAACTGTTTTTT. Translating gives CSASNTATNEKLFF.

The chain employs TRBV27 and TRBJ2-1; 9 nucleotides agree with TRBD1. This CDR3 comprises 16 residues. V lost 6 bases to trimming and J lost 8 bases; unmatched junction nucleotides: 14. Looked up from germline, CDR1 is MNHEY and CDR2 is SMNVEV (reference sequence). CDR3: CASRTDRGQKQDEQFF. DNA of the CDR3: TGTGCCAGCAGGACGGACAGGGGCCAAAAACAAGATGAGCAGTTCTTC.

The V call is TRBV18, the J call TRBJ2-7; TRBD1 matches at 8 bases. CDR1 and CDR2 from the germline V gene are KGHSH and LQKENI. The CDR3 extends over 16 amino acids. The ends lost 6 bases at V and 7 bases at J; junction bases unmatched: 17. The CDR3 protein is CASSPQGAAMTWEQYF. The CDR3 coding sequence is TGTGCCAGCTCTCCCCAGGGGGCCGCCATGACTTGGGAGCAGTACTTC.

The J gene is TRBJ2-7, the V gene TRBV4-3, with unresolved D. The CDR3 consists of 14 residues. Germline V gives CDR1 LGHNA, CDR2 YSLEER. Trimming removed 0 bases at V and 0 bases at J, with 6 bases between. This chain's CDR3 is CASSQDGFSYEQYF. The CDR3 region has the DNA TGCGCCAGCAGCCAAGACGGGTTCTCCTACGAGCAGTACTTC.

The chain employs TRBV6-2 or TRBV6-3 and TRBJ1-1; TRBD1 aligns across 9 bases. The CDR3 spans 13 residues. V shed 9 bases and J 5 bases; nucleotides not matched to a gene: 7. Germline CDR1 and CDR2: MNHEY and SVGEGT. The CDR3 nucleotides read TGTGCCAGTTTCTTGACAGGGGGGACTGAAGCTTTCTTT. It is translated as CASFLTGGTEAFF.

The V call is TRBV20-1, the J call TRBJ1-2, with a weak D call TRBD1 (6 bases). The germline V gene has CDR1 DFQATT and CDR2 SNEGSKA (reference sequence). Trimming removed 0 bases from V and 8 bases from J, with 16 bases in between. This CDR3 is built from 14 residues. CDR3 in amino acids: CSARDTGRLDGYTF. CDR3 DNA: TGCAGTGCTAGAGATACAGGGAGGTTGGACGGCTACACCTTC.

The J gene is TRBJ1-2, the V gene TRBV7-9; no reliable D call. The V end lost 3 bases, the J end lost 6 bases, and 11 bases lay between the germline ends. The CDR3 sequence is 13 residues long. Germline V CDR1 and CDR2: SEHNR, FQNEAQ (reference sequence). The CDR3 nucleotides read TGTGCCAGCAGCTTCGATTCCGTTAATGGCTACACCTTC. Protein: CASSFDSVNGYTF.

This chain connects TRBV4-1 to TRBJ2-1, with D uncertain. This CDR3 is 15 amino acids long. Germline V gene data show CDR1 as MGHRA and CDR2 as YSYEKL. V gave up 2 bases and J gave up 2 bases, with 10 bases separating them. CDR3 nucleotides: TGCGCCAGCAGCCAATACCTCCTGACCTACAATGAGCAGTTCTTC. It is translated as CASSQYLLTYNEQFF.

The gene calls are TRBV4-1 and TRBJ2-1; D may be TRBD1 or TRBD2 (5 bases each). CDR3 length: 15 residues. Looked up from germline, CDR1 is MGHRA and CDR2 is YSYEKL. V lost 4 bases to trimming and J lost 0 bases, with 10 bases between them. Here the CDR3 reads CASSPRDRSYNEQFF. The CDR3 coding sequence is TGCGCCAGCAGCCCACGGGACCGCTCCTACAATGAGCAGTTCTTC.

This clonotype was seen once. The chain is built from TRBV15 and TRBJ2-6; D may be TRBD2 (6 bases). CDR3 size: 17 residues. CDR1 LNHNV and CDR2 YYDKDF come from the germline V gene (reference sequence). Trimming removed 5 bases at V and 0 bases at J, with 14 bases between. The CDR3 bases are TGTGCCACCAGCTTTCTGGGACTGAGCTCTGGGGCCAACGTCCTGACTTTC. Translated: CATSFLGLSSGANVLTF.

The genes are TRBV24-1 and TRBJ1-1, with D unclear. The V end lost 3 bases, the J end lost 1 base, and 5 bases lay between the germline ends. The germline V gene has CDR1 KGHDR and CDR2 SFDVKD. The CDR3 loop spans 13 amino acids. CDR3 coding DNA: TGTGCCACCAGTGATGAGGCGAACACTGAAGCTTTCTTT. Its protein product is CATSDEANTEAFF.

This chain uses TRBV5-6 with TRBJ1-2, with D hard to call. In germline, CDR1 is SGHDT, CDR2 YYEEEE. The CDR3 is 12 amino acids. Trimming left V 3 bases short and J 9 bases short, with 12 bases between. CDR3 residues: CASSSNGGRYTF. The DNA of the CDR3 is TGTGCCAGCAGCTCAAACGGTGGCCGCTACACCTTC.

The chain is built from TRBV20-1 and TRBJ1-3, with D unresolved. Germline V gene data show CDR1 as DFQATT and CDR2 as SNEGSKA (reference sequence). The CDR3 contains 11 residues. Trimming took off 7 bases at V and 1 base at J, with 5 bases between the two ends. The CDR3 here is CSGGSGNTIYF. CDR3 DNA sequence: TGCAGTGGGGGTTCTGGAAACACCATATATTTT.

The chain links TRBV2 to TRBJ2-5, with 12 bases lining up with TRBD2. This CDR3 is 15 amino acids long. CDR1 and CDR2 (germline): SNHLY, FYNNEI. V lost 6 bases and J lost 1; bases outside the gene matches: 3. The CDR3 region is CASRRTSGAQETQYF. The CDR3 DNA follows: TGTGCCAGCAGACGGACTAGCGGGGCCCAAGAGACCCAGTACTTC.

V usage is TRBV11-1 and J usage is TRBJ1-6; possible D gene TRBD1, 5 bases. The CDR3 consists of 13 residues. V lost 1 base to trimming and J lost 11 bases, with 9 bases between them. CDR1 is SGHAT and CDR2 is FQDESV in the germline V gene (reference sequence). The CDR3 nucleotides read TGTGCCAGCAGCTTAGTTGTGGGGGCACCCCTCCACTTT. Its protein product is CASSLVVGAPLHF. The full variable domain, completed using reference TRBV11-1 and TRBJ1-6, is EAEVAQSPRYKITEKSQAVAFWCDPISGHATLYWYRQILGQGPELLVQFQDESVVDDSQLPKDRFSAERLKGVDSTLKIQPAELGDSAMYLCASSLVVGAPLHFGNGTRLTVT.

The chain joins TRBV5-6 to TRBJ2-3; D unclear. CDR1 SGHDT and CDR2 YYEEEE come from the germline V gene. This CDR3 spans 12 amino acids. Trimming left V 0 bases short and J 7 bases short, with 6 bases between. CDR3 in amino acids: CASSLDANTQYF. The DNA of the CDR3 is TGTGCCAGCAGCTTGGATGCAAATACGCAGTATTTT.

This clonotype appeared a single time. The chain recombines TRBV10-3 with TRBJ2-3; D gene ambiguous. V was clipped by 5 bases and J by 5 bases, with 5 bases between them. Germline values: CDR1 ENHRY, CDR2 SYGVKD. There are 11 residues in the CDR3. The CDR3: CAISQGDTQYF. The CDR3 coding sequence is TGTGCCATCAGTCAAGGAGATACGCAGTATTTT.

The rearrangement uses TRBV20-1 and TRBJ2-7; TRBD2 aligns across 8 bases. Germline assignment: CDR1 DFQATT and CDR2 SNEGSKA (reference sequence). The ends lost 5 bases at V and 2 bases at J; junction bases unmatched: 5. The CDR3 totals 13 residues. CDR3 bases: TGCAGTGCTCGAGCGGGGGTGGCCTACGAGCAGTACTTC. Translated: CSARAGVAYEQYF.

The chain couples TRBV28 to TRBJ2-5; the match to TRBD2 covers 8 bases. CDR3 length: 14 amino acids. From germline, CDR1 is MDHEN and CDR2 SYDVKM. Trimming removed 5 bases from V and 5 bases from J; junction bases left unmatched: 7. CDR3 nucleotide sequence: TGTGCCAGCAGTAACTTCCGGGGGGGGGAGACCCAGTACTTC. As protein: CASSNFRGGETQYF.

The genes are TRBV6-5 and TRBJ2-2; no clear D gene. Trimming removed 10 bases at V and 5 bases at J, with 11 bases between. The CDR3 sequence is 12 residues long. Germline V gives CDR1 MNHEY, CDR2 SVGAGI. This CDR3 reads CATSLRTGELFF. The CDR3 DNA reads as TGTGCCACCTCGTTAAGGACCGGGGAGCTGTTTTTT.

The chain recombines TRBV20-1 with TRBJ1-6; D call uncertain. Between the trimmed V and J ends, which lost 1 base and 8 bases, there was a span of 6 bases. The CDR3 is 12 residues long. Germline CDR1 and CDR2: DFQATT and SNEGSKA (reference sequence). DNA of the CDR3: TGCAGTGCTAGAGTAAGGGATTCACCCCTCCACTTT. It specifies CSARVRDSPLHF.

This clonotype was recorded once. The chain recombines TRBV29-1 with TRBJ2-7; 8 bases are shared with TRBD1. Germline-derived CDR1 and CDR2 are SQVTM and ANQGSEA. The V segment lost 6 bases and the J segment 3 bases; nucleotides outside the gene matches: 10. This CDR3 region has 14 residues. The CDR3: CSVESRGRGYEQYF. DNA for the CDR3: TGCAGCGTGGAGAGCAGGGGGCGCGGCTACGAGCAGTACTTC.

V is TRBV3-1 and J is TRBJ2-1; 8 nucleotides line up with TRBD2. Per the germline V gene, CDR1 is LGHDT and CDR2 is YNNKEL (reference sequence). This CDR3 comprises 16 residues. V lost 1 base and J lost 0; bases outside the gene matches: 2. The chain's CDR3 is CASSQAGGLSYNEQFF. The CDR3 DNA reads as TGTGCCAGCAGCCAAGCGGGGGGGCTCTCCTACAATGAGCAGTTCTTC.

This clonotype appeared once. The gene calls are TRBV27 and TRBJ1-6; TRBD1 matches at 7 bases. Germline V lookup: CDR1 MNHEY, CDR2 SMNVEV (reference sequence). The CDR3 length is 14 residues. V lost 6 bases and J lost 7; bases outside the gene matches: 6. DNA of the CDR3: TGTGCCAGCAGCTTCTCGGACAGGAATTCACCCCTCCACTTT. Translation gives CASSFSDRNSPLHF.